This T cell receptor beta chain was sequenced during a study of blood T cell repertoires in COVID-19. At the level of the study: Spain, Italy and the United States supplied samples that represented acute and convalescent COVID-19. T cells, B-cell-depleted T cells, or PBMCs provided the cDNA or gDNA that served as material.

Original processing methods: It was from reference gene primer amplification that nucleated cell counts were estimated. Clones were read by immunoSEQ multiplex PCR, and TCRdb kept only the in-frame ones, dropping some. Clonal size and the V and J genes are those of that table, whereas D and trimming came from the DNA. The table has tens of thousands of clones, about 90% seen once. The CDR3 has 14 residues. From germline, CDR1 is ENHRY and CDR2 SYGVKD. V was pared by 1 base and J by 3 bases, with 7 bases between. What was sequenced was peripheral blood. The chain couples TRBV10-3 to TRBJ1-5; no reliable D call. This receptor was identified in a woman over 75 with acute or convalescent COVID-19. CDR3 amino acids: CAISEYQNNQPQHF. The CDR3 region has the DNA TGTGCCATCAGTGAGTACCAGAACAATCAGCCCCAGCATTTT.